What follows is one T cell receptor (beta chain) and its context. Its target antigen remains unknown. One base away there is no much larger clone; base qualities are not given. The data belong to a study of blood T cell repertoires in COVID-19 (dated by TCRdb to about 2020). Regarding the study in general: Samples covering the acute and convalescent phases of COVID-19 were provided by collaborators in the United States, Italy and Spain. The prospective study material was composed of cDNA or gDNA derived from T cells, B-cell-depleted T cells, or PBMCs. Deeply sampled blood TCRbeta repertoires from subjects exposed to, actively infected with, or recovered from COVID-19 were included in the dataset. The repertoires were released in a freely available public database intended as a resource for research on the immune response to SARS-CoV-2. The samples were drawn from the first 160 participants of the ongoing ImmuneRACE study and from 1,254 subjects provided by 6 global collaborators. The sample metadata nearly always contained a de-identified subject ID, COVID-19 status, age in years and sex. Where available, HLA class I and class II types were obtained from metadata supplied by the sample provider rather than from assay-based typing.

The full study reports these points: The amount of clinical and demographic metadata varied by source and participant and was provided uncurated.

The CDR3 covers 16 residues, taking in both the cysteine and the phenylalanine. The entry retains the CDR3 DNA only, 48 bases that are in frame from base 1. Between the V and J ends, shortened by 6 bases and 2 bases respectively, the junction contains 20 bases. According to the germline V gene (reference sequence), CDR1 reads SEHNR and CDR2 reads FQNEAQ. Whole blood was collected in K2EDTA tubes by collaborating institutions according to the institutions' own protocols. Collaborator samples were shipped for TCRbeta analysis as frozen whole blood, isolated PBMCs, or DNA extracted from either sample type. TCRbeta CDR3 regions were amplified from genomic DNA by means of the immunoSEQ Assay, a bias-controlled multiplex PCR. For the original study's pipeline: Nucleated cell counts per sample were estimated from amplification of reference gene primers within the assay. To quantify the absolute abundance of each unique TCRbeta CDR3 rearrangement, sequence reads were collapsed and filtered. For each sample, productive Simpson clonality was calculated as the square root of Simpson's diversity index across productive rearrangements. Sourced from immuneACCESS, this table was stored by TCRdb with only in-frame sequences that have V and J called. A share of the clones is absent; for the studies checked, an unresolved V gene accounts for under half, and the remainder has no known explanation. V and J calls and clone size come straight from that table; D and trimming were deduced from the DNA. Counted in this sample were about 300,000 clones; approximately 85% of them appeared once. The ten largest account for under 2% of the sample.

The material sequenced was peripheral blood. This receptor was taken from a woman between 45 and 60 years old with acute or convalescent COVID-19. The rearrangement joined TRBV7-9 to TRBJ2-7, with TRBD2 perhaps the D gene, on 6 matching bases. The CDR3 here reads CASRPLIGTLTYEQYF. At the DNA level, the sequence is TGTGCCAGCAGACCTTTAATCGGGACTCTCACCTACGAGCAGTACTTC.